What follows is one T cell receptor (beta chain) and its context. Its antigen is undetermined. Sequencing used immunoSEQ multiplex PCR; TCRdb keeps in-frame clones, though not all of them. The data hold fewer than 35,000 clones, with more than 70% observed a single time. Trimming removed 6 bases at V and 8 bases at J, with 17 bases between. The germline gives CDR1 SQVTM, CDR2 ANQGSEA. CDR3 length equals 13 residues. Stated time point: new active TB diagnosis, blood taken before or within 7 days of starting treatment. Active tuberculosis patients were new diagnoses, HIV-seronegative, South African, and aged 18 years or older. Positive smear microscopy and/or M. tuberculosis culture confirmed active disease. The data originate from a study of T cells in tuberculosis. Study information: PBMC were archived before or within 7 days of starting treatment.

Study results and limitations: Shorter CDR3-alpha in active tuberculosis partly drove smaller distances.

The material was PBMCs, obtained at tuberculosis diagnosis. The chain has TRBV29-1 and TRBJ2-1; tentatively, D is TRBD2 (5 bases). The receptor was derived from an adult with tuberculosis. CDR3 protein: CSVESPGVHEQFF. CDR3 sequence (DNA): TGCAGCGTAGAGAGCCCCGGGGTCCATGAGCAGTTCTTC.